The T cell receptor beta chain described here comes from a study of tumor and adjacent non-tumor tissue in lung cancer. Study-level background: Histology: 12 adenocarcinoma, a couple of squamous cell carcinoma, 1 small cell lung cancer.

In this sample, this clonotype turned up once. The V end was cut by 7 bases, the J end by 0 bases, with 13 bases between. The V gene's germline CDR1 is MNHNS and CDR2 SASEGT. This CDR3 contains 14 residues. This sample's RNA came from whole unsorted tissue. TCRbeta libraries were built with three rounds of nested PCR, modified from ARM-PCR. TCRdb independently ran MiXCR on the multiplex PCR reads; one entry per CDR3 protein. The sample contains over 100,000 distinct CDR3 sequences, more than 60% of which appear only once. This rearrangement joins TRBV6-1 to TRBJ2-7; D may be TRBD1 (6 bases). This TCR was sampled from a woman aged 60-75 years with non-small cell lung cancer. Sequencing was carried out using lung tumor tissue. In nucleotides, the CDR3 is TGTGCCAGCAATGGAGGACAGCTCTCCTACGAGCAGTACTTC. Its protein is CASNGGQLSYEQYF.